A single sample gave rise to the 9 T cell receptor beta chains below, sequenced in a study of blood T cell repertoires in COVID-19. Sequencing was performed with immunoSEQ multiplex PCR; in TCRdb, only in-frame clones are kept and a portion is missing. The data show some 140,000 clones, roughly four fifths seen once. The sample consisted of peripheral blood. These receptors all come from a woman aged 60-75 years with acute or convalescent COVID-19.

CDR3 in amino acids: CASSLARDSYEQYV. CDR3 nucleotides: TGTGCCAGCAGCTTAGCCAGGGACTCCTACGAGCAGTACGTC. This chain connects TRBV7-6 to TRBJ2-7, with D possibly TRBD1 on 5 matching bases. The germline V gene has CDR1 SGHVS and CDR2 FNYEAQ. This CDR3 is 14 amino acids long. Trimming left V 0 bases short and J 0 bases short, with 6 bases between.

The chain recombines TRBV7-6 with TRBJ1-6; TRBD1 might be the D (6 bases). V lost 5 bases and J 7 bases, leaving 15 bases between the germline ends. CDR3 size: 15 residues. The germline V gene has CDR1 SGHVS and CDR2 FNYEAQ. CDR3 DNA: TGTGCCAGCAGCCCCTCCGGGACACAAAATTCACCCCTCCACTTT. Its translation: CASSPSGTQNSPLHF.

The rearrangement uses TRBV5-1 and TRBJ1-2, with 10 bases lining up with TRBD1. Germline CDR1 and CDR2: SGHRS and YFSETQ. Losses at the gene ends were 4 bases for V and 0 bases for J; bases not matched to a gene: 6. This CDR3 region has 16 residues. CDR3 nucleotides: TGCGCCAGCAGCCTGGGACAGGGGCCGACTAACTATGGCTACACCTTC. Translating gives CASSLGQGPTNYGYTF.

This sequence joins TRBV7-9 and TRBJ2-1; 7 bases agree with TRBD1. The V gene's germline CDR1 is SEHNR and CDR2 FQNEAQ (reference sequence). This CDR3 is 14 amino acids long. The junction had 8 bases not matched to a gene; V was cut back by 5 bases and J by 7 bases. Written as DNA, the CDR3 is TGTGCCAGCAGCCCCCGTCTGACAGGGAATGAGCAGTTCTTC. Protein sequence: CASSPRLTGNEQFF.

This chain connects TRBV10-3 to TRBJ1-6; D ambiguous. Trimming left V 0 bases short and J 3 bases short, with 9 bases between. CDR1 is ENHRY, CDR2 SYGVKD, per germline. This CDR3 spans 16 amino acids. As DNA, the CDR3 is TGTGCCATCAGTGAGTCGGCGGGAGACTATAATTCACCCCTCCACTTT. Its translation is CAISESAGDYNSPLHF.

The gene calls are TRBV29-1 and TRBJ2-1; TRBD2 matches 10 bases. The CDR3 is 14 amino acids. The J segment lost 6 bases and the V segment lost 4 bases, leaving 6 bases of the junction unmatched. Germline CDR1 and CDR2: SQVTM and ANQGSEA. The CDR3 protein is CSVVVQRGGNEQFF. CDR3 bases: TGCAGCGTTGTTGTCCAGCGGGGGGGCAATGAGCAGTTCTTC.

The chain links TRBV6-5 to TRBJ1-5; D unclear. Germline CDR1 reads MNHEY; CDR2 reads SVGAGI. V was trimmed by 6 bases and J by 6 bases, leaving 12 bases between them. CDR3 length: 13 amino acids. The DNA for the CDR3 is TGTGCCAGCAGGGTTGCTGCGAGTCAGCCCCAGCATTTT. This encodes CASRVAASQPQHF.

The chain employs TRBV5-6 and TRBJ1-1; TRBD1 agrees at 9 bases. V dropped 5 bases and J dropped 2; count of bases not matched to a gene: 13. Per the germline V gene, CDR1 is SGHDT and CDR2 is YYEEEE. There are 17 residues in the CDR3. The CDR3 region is CASRYLWDREGNTEAFF. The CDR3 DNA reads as TGTGCCAGCAGGTATCTATGGGACAGGGAAGGTAACACTGAAGCTTTCTTT.

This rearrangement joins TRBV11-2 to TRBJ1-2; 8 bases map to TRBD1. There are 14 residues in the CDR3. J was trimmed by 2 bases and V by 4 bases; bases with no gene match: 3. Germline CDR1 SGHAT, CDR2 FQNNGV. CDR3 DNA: TGTGCCAGCAGCTCAGGACAGGGAAACTATGGCTACACCTTC. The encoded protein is CASSSGQGNYGYTF.